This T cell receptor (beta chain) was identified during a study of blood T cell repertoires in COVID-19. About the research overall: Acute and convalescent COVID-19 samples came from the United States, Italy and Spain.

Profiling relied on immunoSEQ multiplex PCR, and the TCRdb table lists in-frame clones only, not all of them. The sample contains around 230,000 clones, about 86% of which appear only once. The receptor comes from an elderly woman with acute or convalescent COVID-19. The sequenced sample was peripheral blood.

CDR3 protein: CASSVGTGTHEQYF. The CDR3, as DNA: TGTGCCAGCAGCGTTGGGACAGGGACCCACGAGCAGTACTTC. This chain links TRBV9 with TRBJ2-7, with 9 bases fitting TRBD1. J was trimmed by 5 bases and V by 2 bases; bases with no gene match: 5. Germline loops: CDR1 SGDLS, CDR2 YYNGEE. The CDR3 is made up of 14 amino acids.